These T cell receptor beta chains were read from a single sample in a study of T cells in Graves' hyperthyroidism and ophthalmopathy. TCRdb called the multiplex PCR reads again in MiXCR, with one record for every CDR3 protein. The repertoire holds around 200,000 distinct CDR3 sequences, approximately 20% seen once, with over 35% in the top ten. Sequenced input: blood. The origin of the receptors is a man between 35 and 55 years old with Graves' hyperthyroidism. Each CDR3 is given with its conserved first and last residue. The order of the fields is J gene, V gene, D gene, clone size, CDR3 protein, CDR3 DNA. D genes are given only for firm matches. Not all rows give a size; the values are once, few, many and, for expanded clones, a class.

>TRBJ2-2|TRBV4-2|NA|few
CASSQARTGELFF
TGTGCCAGCAGCCAAGCGCGAACCGGGGAGCTGTTTTTT
>TRBJ1-4|TRBV12-5|NA|many
CASGLVTGANEKLFF
TGTGCTAGTGGTTTGGTAACAGGCGCTAATGAAAAACTGTTTTTT
>TRBJ2-2|TRBV6-1|NA|few
CASSEESGANTGELFF
TGTGCCAGCAGTGAGGAGTCCGGTGCGAACACCGGGGAGCTGTTTTTT
>TRBJ2-4|TRBV19|TRBD1|many
CASSRGTDDIQYF
TGTGCCAGTAGCAGAGGGACAGACGACATTCAGTACTTC
>TRBJ2-1|TRBV7-3|NA|many
CASSLTPRDEQFF
TGTGCCAGCAGCTTAACTCCCAGGGATGAGCAGTTCTTC
>TRBJ2-5|TRBV27|TRBD2|NA
CASSLWGLGQETQYF
TGTGCCAGCAGTTTATGGGGACTAGGTCAAGAGACCCAGTACTTC
>TRBJ1-1|TRBV28|NA|few
CASSFGGEETKAFF
TGTGCCAGCAGTTTTGGGGGCGAGGAAACTAAAGCTTTCTTT
>TRBJ2-5|TRBV28|NA|once
CASSWGWGRPLFQETQYF
TGTGCCAGCTCCTGGGGTTGGGGACGGCCGCTTTTCCAAGAGACCCAGTACTTC
>TRBJ2-5|TRBV20-1|NA|many
CSASRGSQETQYF
TGCAGTGCTAGCCGGGGAAGCCAAGAGACCCAGTACTTC
>TRBJ1-2|TRBV5-1|NA|many
CASSLDVSYGYTF
TGCGCCAGCAGCTTGGATGTCAGCTATGGCTACACCTTC
>TRBJ2-1|TRBV11-3|TRBD1|many
CASSTRTGGRDEQFF
TGTGCCAGCAGCACTCGGACAGGGGGCAGGGATGAGCAGTTCTTC
>TRBJ2-7|TRBV7-2|NA|many
CASSLNGAYEQYF
TGTGCCAGCAGCTTAAATGGGGCCTACGAGCAGTACTTC
>TRBJ2-1|TRBV6-2/TRBV6-3|NA|NA
CASVPSGGRWNEQFF
TGTGCCAGTGTACCATCTGGGGGTAGGTGGAATGAGCAGTTCTTC
>TRBJ2-5|TRBV12-3/TRBV12-4|NA|many
CASSYLETQYF
TGTGCCAGCAGTTATCTGGAGACCCAGTACTTC
>TRBJ1-1|TRBV30|NA|many
CAWSRGTEAFF
TGTGCCTGGAGTCGGGGGACTGAAGCTTTCTTT
>TRBJ1-1|TRBV20-1|NA|many
CSTYMNTEAFF
TGCAGTACTTACATGAACACTGAAGCTTTCTTT
>TRBJ2-3|TRBV7-2|TRBD2|NA
CASSLDVAGGQDTQYF
TGTGCCAGCAGCTTAGACGTAGCGGGGGGGCAAGATACGCAGTATTTT
>TRBJ2-5|TRBV24-1|TRBD2|many
CATSDRNPRTGGETQYF
TGTGCCACCAGTGATCGAAATCCTCGGACGGGGGGGGAGACCCAGTACTTC
>TRBJ2-3|TRBV3-1|NA|few
CASSQDQSGVADTQYF
TGTGCCAGCAGCCAAGATCAATCCGGGGTAGCTGATACGCAGTATTTT
>TRBJ2-7|TRBV5-4|TRBD2|NA
CASSLASGGASSYEQYF
TGTGCCAGCAGCTTGGCCAGCGGGGGGGCGAGCTCCTACGAGCAGTACTTC
>TRBJ2-1|TRBV6-2/TRBV6-3|NA|NA
CASSYSQSRGEYNEQFF
TGTGCCAGCAGTTACTCGCAATCCAGGGGAGAATACAATGAGCAGTTCTTC
>TRBJ2-3|TRBV7-8|NA|many
CASSLRGDADTQYF
TGTGCCAGCAGCTTGAGAGGGGATGCAGATACGCAGTATTTT
>TRBJ2-1|TRBV9|TRBD2|NA
CASSLAGPYNEQFF
TGTGCCAGCAGTCTAGCGGGGCCTTACAATGAGCAGTTCTTC
>TRBJ1-6|TRBV7-2|NA|many
CASSLVGGGDSPLHF
TGTGCCAGCAGCTTAGTCGGGGGAGGAGATTCACCCCTCCACTTT
>TRBJ2-2|TRBV20-1|NA|many
CSARVYRRSNTGELFF
TGCAGTGCTAGAGTATATCGACGGTCGAACACCGGGGAGCTGTTTTTT
>TRBJ1-1|TRBV2|NA|many
CASSPGTKEAFF
TGTGCCAGCAGTCCTGGGACTAAAGAAGCTTTCTTT
>TRBJ1-1|TRBV19|TRBD1|few
CASSIAGGRTEAFF
TGTGCCAGTAGTATCGCAGGGGGAAGAACTGAAGCTTTCTTT
>TRBJ1-2|TRBV28|NA|many
CASSPRTYYGYTF
TGTGCCAGCAGTCCCCGGACCTACTATGGCTACACCTTC
>TRBJ2-1|TRBV6-2/TRBV6-3|NA|NA
CASSYPRGLGRYEQFF
TGTGCCAGCAGTTACCCCCGCGGGTTGGGGCGGTATGAGCAGTTCTTC
>TRBJ1-3|TRBV9|NA|NA
CASSVGGDTIYF
TGTGCCAGCAGCGTCGGGGGAGACACCATATATTTT
>TRBJ1-1|TRBV20-1|TRBD1|many
CSARERGLGGNTEAFF
TGCAGTGCTAGGGAAAGGGGGCTGGGTGGGAACACTGAAGCTTTCTTT
>TRBJ2-5|TRBV2|NA|many
CASSEALAVETQYF
TGTGCCAGCAGTGAAGCGCTGGCGGTGGAGACCCAGTACTTC
>TRBJ1-3|TRBV3-1|TRBD1|NA
CASSQQQGDPGNTIYF
TGTGCCAGCAGCCAACAGCAGGGGGATCCTGGAAACACCATATATTTT